These 27 T cell receptor beta chains came from one sample sequenced in a study of cytomegalovirus exposure and HLA in healthy donors. Clones were sequenced by immunoSEQ multiplex PCR, and TCRdb holds only the in-frame ones, with some missing. The sample carries approximately 160,000 clones, just under 90% recorded once. The sequencing sample was made of PBMCs. Receptors were obtained from a man aged 18 to 30 in good health and CMV-seropositive.

This chain joins TRBV11-3 and TRBJ2-7, with no clear D. V was pared by 5 bases and J by 3 bases, with 17 bases between. The CDR3 is 15 amino acids. Germline CDR1 reads SGHNT; CDR2 reads YENEEA. CDR3 DNA: TGTGCCAGCAGCCCGATGGGCCAGGAACACTACGAGCAGTACTTC. Translating gives CASSPMGQEHYEQYF. The full variable domain, with the rest looked up from reference TRBV11-3 and TRBJ2-7, is EAGVVQSPRYKIIEKKQPVAFWCNPISGHNTLYWYLQNLGQGPELLIRYENEEAVDDSQLPKDRFSAERLKGVDSTLKIQPAELGDSAVYLCASSPMGQEHYEQYFGPGTRLTVT.

The gene calls are TRBV18 and TRBJ2-6; D perhaps matches TRBD1 (5 bases). The V end lost 3 bases, the J end lost 4 bases, and 10 bases lay between the germline ends. Germline-derived CDR1 and CDR2 are KGHSH and LQKENI. This CDR3 spans 15 amino acids. The CDR3 is CASSPQTAGANVLTF. CDR3 coding DNA: TGTGCCAGCTCACCGCAGACAGCCGGGGCCAACGTCCTGACTTTC.

V usage is TRBV7-9 and J usage is TRBJ1-1, with D possibly TRBD1 on 6 matching bases. The CDR3 spans 15 residues. Trimming left V 4 bases short and J 1 base short, with 13 bases between. Germline lookup yields CDR1 SEHNR and CDR2 FQNEAQ (reference sequence). CDR3 in DNA: TGTGCCAGCAGCTCGAGAACAGGGACGAACACTGAAGCTTTCTTT. It yields the protein CASSSRTGTNTEAFF.

The chain combines TRBV29-1 with TRBJ2-1; TRBD2 agrees at 10 bases. V lost 4 bases, J lost 8 bases, and 11 bases stayed unmatched. CDR1 is SQVTM, CDR2 ANQGSEA, per germline. The CDR3 spans 15 residues. CDR3 bases: TGCAGCGTTGTTTTGCCTAGCGGGAGTATAGATGAGCAGTTCTTC. Translated: CSVVLPSGSIDEQFF.

As to this clone: Other DNA sequences in the sample encode the same CDR3. This sequence joins TRBV7-9 and TRBJ1-2; TRBD1 agrees at 7 bases. Germline trimming cut 5 bases from V and 0 bases from J; bases unmatched to any gene: 3. Germline CDR1 reads SEHNR; CDR2 reads FQNEAQ (reference sequence). This CDR3 is 14 amino acids long. The CDR3 coding sequence is TGTGCCAGCAGCCGGACAGGCGCTAACTATGGCTACACCTTC. Translated, it gives CASSRTGANYGYTF.

The gene calls are TRBV6-5 and TRBJ2-2; D not resolved. The CDR3 totals 12 residues. Germline lookup yields CDR1 MNHEY and CDR2 SVGAGI. The V end lost 4 bases, the J end lost 11 bases, and 11 bases lay between the germline ends. The CDR3: CASSSSSNELFF. The CDR3 bases are TGTGCCAGCAGTTCTTCTTCTAACGAGCTGTTTTTT.

This chain uses TRBV7-9 with TRBJ2-3, with unresolved D. This CDR3 region has 14 residues. Trimming took off 3 bases at V and 0 bases at J, with 7 bases between the two ends. Germline CDR1 SEHNR, CDR2 FQNEAQ (reference sequence). The CDR3 sequence: CASSFITSTDTQYF. The CDR3 DNA sequence: TGTGCCAGCAGCTTTATCACTAGCACAGATACGCAGTATTTT.

The chain carries TRBV7-3 and TRBJ2-7; TRBD2 agrees at 16 bases. This CDR3 has 20 amino acids. CDR1 is SGHTA, CDR2 FQGTGA, per germline. Trimming removed 1 base from V and 1 base from J; junction bases left unmatched: 10. CDR3: CASSLRQGLAGGGYSYEQYF. CDR3 coding DNA: TGTGCCAGCAGCTTAAGACAGGGACTAGCGGGAGGGGGGTATTCCTACGAGCAGTACTTC. Based on the CDR3 plus reference TRBV7-3 and TRBJ2-7, the full variable domain is GAGVSQTPSNKVTEKGKYVELRCDPISGHTALYWYRQSLGQGPEFLIYFQGTGAADDSGLPNDRFFAVRPEGSVSTLKIQRTERGDSAVYLCASSLRQGLAGGGYSYEQYFGPGTRLTVT.

The chain couples TRBV10-2 to TRBJ2-3, with 7 positions matching TRBD2. Germline-derived CDR1 and CDR2 are WSHSY and SAAADI. The CDR3 is 22 amino acids. Trimming removed 2 bases from V and 2 bases from J; junction bases left unmatched: 25. CDR3 sequence reads: CASSEPEAFGRRDAGPTDTQYF. The CDR3 region has the DNA TGCGCCAGCAGTGAGCCTGAAGCGTTCGGGAGGCGGGACGCCGGGCCCACAGATACGCAGTATTTT.

This clone was detected a few times. The rearrangement uses TRBV2 and TRBJ2-2, with D possibly TRBD2 on 5 matching bases. Germline CDR1 and CDR2: SNHLY and FYNNEI. Trimming left V 6 bases short and J 3 bases short, with 11 bases between. The CDR3 contains 14 residues. The chain's CDR3 is CASRGSRDTGELFF. In DNA, the CDR3 is TGTGCCAGCAGAGGGAGTAGGGACACCGGGGAGCTGTTTTTT.

The chain links TRBV29-1 to TRBJ2-7; possible D gene TRBD1, 6 bases. Germline assignment: CDR1 SQVTM and CDR2 ANQGSEA. The CDR3 spans 15 residues. V lost 1 base and J 4 bases, leaving 17 bases between the germline ends. Here the CDR3 DNA reads TGCAGCGTTGAAGCCCTGGGGGCATCTGGGTACGAGCAGTACTTC. Its protein product is CSVEALGASGYEQYF.

V and J are TRBV7-9 and TRBJ2-3; 7 bases are shared with TRBD1. The length of the CDR3 is 15 residues. Looked up from germline, CDR1 is SEHNR and CDR2 is FQNEAQ (reference sequence). The V and J ends lost 5 bases and 0 bases, in that order; junction bases with no gene match: 5. CDR3 bases: TGTGCCAGCAGCACGACAGGGATAAGCACAGATACGCAGTATTTT. Protein product: CASSTTGISTDTQYF. Looking up the rest from reference TRBV7-9 and TRBJ2-3 gives the full variable domain: DTGVSQNPRHKITKRGQNVTFRCDPISEHNRLYWYRQTLGQGPEFLTYFQNEAQLEKSRLLSDRFSAERPKGSFSTLEIQRTEQGDSAMYLCASSTTGISTDTQYFGPGTRLTVL.

The rearrangement uses TRBV11-2 and TRBJ2-5; 7 bases are a match to TRBD2. CDR1 and CDR2 from the germline V gene are SGHAT and FQNNGV. CDR3 size: 16 residues. The V gene end was trimmed by 2 bases and the J gene end by 4 bases; junction bases not matched to a gene: 10. This CDR3 reads CASSLPWGRERETQYF. DNA for the CDR3: TGTGCCAGCAGCTTACCTTGGGGGAGGGAGAGAGAGACCCAGTACTTC.

The chain is built from TRBV4-1 and TRBJ2-5, with TRBD1 matching over 7 bases. Losses at the gene ends were 0 bases for V and 2 bases for J; bases not matched to a gene: 9. CDR3 length equals 17 residues. Germline V CDR1 and CDR2: MGHRA, YSYEKL. CDR3 amino acids: CASSQDRQGVYQETQYF. As DNA, the CDR3 is TGCGCCAGCAGCCAAGATAGACAGGGTGTTTATCAAGAGACCCAGTACTTC.

This clone has more than one count but fewer than ten. The rearrangement uses TRBV6-7 and TRBJ1-2, with TRBD1 matching 10 bases. TRBV6-7 falls under the ORF class, with uncertain function. J was trimmed by 8 bases and V by 3 bases; bases with no gene match: 6. The CDR3 has 14 amino acids. In DNA form, the CDR3 reads TGTGCCAGCAGTTATCGACAGGGGGCGTTAGGCTACACCTTC. This codes for CASSYRQGALGYTF.

This sequence joins TRBV4-1 and TRBJ2-1; D remains ambiguous. This CDR3 spans 14 amino acids. Trimming pared 1 base from V and 8 bases from J, leaving 12 bases between. Germline assignment: CDR1 MGHRA and CDR2 YSYEKL. The CDR3 bases are TGCGCCAGCAGCCAAGCCGGAGCGCGATATGAGCAGTTCTTC. Translating it yields CASSQAGARYEQFF.

This chain joins TRBV19 and TRBJ1-1; unclear D gene. CDR3 length: 12 amino acids. Germline CDR1 is LNHDA and CDR2 is SQIVND (reference sequence). Trimming took off 3 bases at V and 4 bases at J, with 6 bases between the two ends. The CDR3 loop is CASSIGFTEAFF. The CDR3 DNA sequence: TGTGCCAGTAGTATCGGGTTCACTGAAGCTTTCTTT.

The chain uses TRBV9 and TRBJ2-6, with TRBD2 matching 7 bases. The germline CDR1 and CDR2 sequences are SGDLS and YYNGEE. The CDR3 consists of 18 residues. The V segment lost 0 bases and the J segment 2 bases; nucleotides outside the gene matches: 8. CDR3 coding DNA: TGTGCCAGCAGCGTAGCTTCAGCGGGATACGCTGGGGCCAACGTCCTGACTTTC. It translates to CASSVASAGYAGANVLTF.

The J gene is TRBJ1-5, the V gene TRBV27, with a weak D call TRBD1 (5 bases). CDR3 length: 15 residues. CDR1 is MNHEY and CDR2 is SMNVEV in the germline V gene (reference sequence). Trimming cost V 5 bases and J 3 bases, with 14 bases left between them. For the CDR3, the DNA is TGTGCCAGCAGTCCCCAGGGACTATACAATCAGCCCCAGCATTTT. It translates to CASSPQGLYNQPQHF.

The sample holds a few counts of this clone. The chain has TRBV7-3 and TRBJ2-7; maybe TRBD1 (6 bases). The length of the CDR3 is 14 residues. Germline V gene sequence: CDR1 SGHTA, CDR2 FQGTGA. Trimming pared 5 bases from V and 2 bases from J, leaving 13 bases between. The CDR3 region has the DNA TGTGCCAGCAGCCGCTGGACAGCACCCTACGAGCAGTACTTC. This codes for CASSRWTAPYEQYF.

CDR3 region: CASSLYPDPGLANEQFF. The CDR3 DNA reads TGTGCCAGCAGCTTATACCCCGACCCGGGACTAGCCAATGAGCAGTTCTTC. The rearrangement uses TRBV7-9 and TRBJ2-1; 9 bases map to TRBD2. Per germline, CDR1 SEHNR and CDR2 FQNEAQ (reference sequence). V was clipped by 2 bases and J by 6 bases; unmatched bases: 11. The CDR3 covers 17 residues. The full variable domain, rest sourced from reference TRBV7-9 and TRBJ2-1, is DTGVSQNPRHKITKRGQNVTFRCDPISEHNRLYWYRQTLGQGPEFLTYFQNEAQLEKSRLLSDRFSAERPKGSFSTLEIQRTEQGDSAMYLCASSLYPDPGLANEQFFGPGTRLTVL.

This chain uses TRBV19 with TRBJ2-7, with a possible D match to TRBD1 (5 bases). The germline V and J ends were trimmed by 1 base and 0 bases, with 7 bases remaining between them. Germline loops: CDR1 LNHDA, CDR2 SQIVND (reference sequence). The CDR3 totals 14 residues. The CDR3 nucleotides read TGTGCCAGTAGTATAGGGACAAGCTCCTACGAGCAGTACTTC. Its protein is CASSIGTSSYEQYF.

In the case of this clone: This specimen includes other DNA sequences encoding the same CDR3. V usage is TRBV2 and J usage is TRBJ2-7, with D tentatively TRBD2 (5 bases). V was clipped by 4 bases and J by 4 bases, with 8 bases between them. CDR1 is SNHLY, CDR2 FYNNEI, per germline. The CDR3 has 12 residues. This chain's CDR3 is CASSGTSYEQYF. The DNA for the CDR3 is TGTGCCAGCAGTGGGACTTCTTACGAGCAGTACTTC.

CDR3 coding DNA: TGTGCCAGCAGCCCGCCTTGGACAGGGAGAGGGGAGACCCAGTACTTC. Amino acid sequence: CASSPPWTGRGETQYF. The chain joins TRBV7-9 to TRBJ2-5, with 8 bases aligning to TRBD1. Germline CDR1 is SEHNR and CDR2 is FQNEAQ (reference sequence). The CDR3 extends over 16 amino acids. Unmatched junction bases numbered 13, after V lost 5 bases and J lost 5 bases.

This CDR3 is CASSVALTGVFGDYGYTF. As DNA, the CDR3 is TGTGCCAGCAGCGTAGCTTTGACAGGGGTATTCGGGGACTATGGCTACACCTTC. This rearrangement joins TRBV9 to TRBJ1-2; 8 bases are a match to TRBD1. This CDR3 comprises 18 residues. V lost 0 bases to trimming and J lost 3 bases; unmatched junction nucleotides: 13. Germline loops: CDR1 SGDLS, CDR2 YYNGEE.

The chain recombines TRBV4-1 with TRBJ2-5; the D gene is possibly TRBD1 (6 bases). Germline CDR1 and CDR2: MGHRA and YSYEKL. V lost 1 base to trimming and J lost 4 bases, with 16 bases between them. The CDR3 has 16 amino acids. CDR3 loop: CASSQGDGQKRETQYF. In nucleotides, the CDR3 is TGCGCCAGCAGCCAAGGGGATGGACAGAAACGAGAGACCCAGTACTTC.

The rearrangement links TRBV7-9 to TRBJ2-3, with 9 positions matching TRBD2. V dropped 4 bases and J dropped 4; count of bases not matched to a gene: 9. CDR3 size: 16 residues. Germline values: CDR1 SEHNR, CDR2 FQNEAQ (reference sequence). CDR3 bases: TGTGCCAGCAGCTCCTATAGCGGGAGAGACCCAGATACGCAGTATTTT. It translates to CASSSYSGRDPDTQYF.